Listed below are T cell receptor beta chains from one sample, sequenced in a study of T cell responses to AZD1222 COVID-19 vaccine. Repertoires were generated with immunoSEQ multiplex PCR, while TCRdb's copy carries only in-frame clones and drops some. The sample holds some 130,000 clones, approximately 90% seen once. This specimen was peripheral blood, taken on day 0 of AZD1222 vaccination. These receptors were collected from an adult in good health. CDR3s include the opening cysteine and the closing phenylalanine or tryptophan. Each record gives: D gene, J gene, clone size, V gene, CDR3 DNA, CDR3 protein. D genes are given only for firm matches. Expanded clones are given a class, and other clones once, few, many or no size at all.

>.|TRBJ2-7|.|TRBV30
TGTGCCTGGAGTGTAGGAATGTCTTCCTACGAGCAGTACTTC
CAWSVGMSSYEQYF
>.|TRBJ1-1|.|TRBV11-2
TGTGCCACGACGGGGGTCCTTCACACTGAAGCTTTCTTT
CATTGVLHTEAFF
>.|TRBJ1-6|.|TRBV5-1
TGCGCCAGCAGTCCCGCCCGGGGTAATTCACCCCTCCACTTT
CASSPARGNSPLHF
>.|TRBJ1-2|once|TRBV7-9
TGTGCCAGCAGCCCACCCTTCTCGGGAGGAAATGGCTACACCTTC
CASSPPFSGGNGYTF
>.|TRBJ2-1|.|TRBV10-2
TGCGCCAGCAGTGGGCCCCTAGCCGTAGCCTACAATGAGCAGTTCTTC
CASSGPLAVAYNEQFF
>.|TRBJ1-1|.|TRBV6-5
TGTGCCAGCAGTTACAGTTGGGGGACAGAAGCTTTCTTT
CASSYSWGTEAFF
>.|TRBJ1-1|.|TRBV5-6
TGTGCCAGCAGCCCTCAGGGACGGAACACTGAAGCTTTCTTT
CASSPQGRNTEAFF
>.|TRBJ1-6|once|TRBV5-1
TGCGCCAGCAGCCTGGGTCGGGGGGATTCACCCCTCCACTTT
CASSLGRGDSPLHF
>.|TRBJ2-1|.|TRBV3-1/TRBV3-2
TGTGCCAGCAGCCAAGTACAGTTCAATGAGCAGTTCTTC
CASSQVQFNEQFF
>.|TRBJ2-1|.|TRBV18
TGTGCCAGCTCACCAATCGGTTCCTCCTACAATGAGCAGTTCTTC
CASSPIGSSYNEQFF
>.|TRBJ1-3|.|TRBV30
TGTGCCCGGTCGCGGGGGAGCGGAAACACCATATATTTT
CARSRGSGNTIYF
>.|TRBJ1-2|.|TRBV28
TGTGCCAGCAGTTCGGGTGTAGGCTACACCTTC
CASSSGVGYTF
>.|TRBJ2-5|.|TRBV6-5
TGTGCCAGCGGGGGTCGAACAGCCCAAGAGACCCAGTACTTC
CASGGRTAQETQYF
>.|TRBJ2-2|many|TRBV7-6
TGTGCCAGCAGCCCAAGCCCCATTTCGGGAGCCGGGGAGCTGTTTTTT
CASSPSPISGAGELFF
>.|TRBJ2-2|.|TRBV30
TGTGCCTGGAGCCAGACAATAAACGGGGAGCTGTTTTTT
CAWSQTINGELFF
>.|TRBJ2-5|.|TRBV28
TGTGCCAGCAGGCCCACTCGGGGGTTCGGGGAGACCCAGTACTTC
CASRPTRGFGETQYF
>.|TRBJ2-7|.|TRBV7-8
TGTGCCAGCAGCTACACACTAGACACGGGTTCCTACGAGCAGTACTTC
CASSYTLDTGSYEQYF
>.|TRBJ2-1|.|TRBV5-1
TGCGCCAGCAGGGAGGACAATTCCTACAATGAGCAGTTCTTC
CASREDNSYNEQFF
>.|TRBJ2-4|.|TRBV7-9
TGTGCCAGCAGCTTATTGGGCCCCGGAGTTCAGTACTTC
CASSLLGPGVQYF
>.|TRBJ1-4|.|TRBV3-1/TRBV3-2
TGTGCCAGCAGCCAAGGGGCAGGGGACGAAAAACTGTTTTTT
CASSQGAGDEKLFF
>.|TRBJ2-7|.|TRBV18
TGTGCCAGCTCACCACCGGGGCTCGTGGAGCAGTACTTC
CASSPPGLVEQYF
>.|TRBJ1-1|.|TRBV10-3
TGTGCCATCAGTAACGTGGGCCGGGGAGATACTGAAGCTTTCTTT
CAISNVGRGDTEAFF
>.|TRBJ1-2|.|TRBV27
TGTGCCAGCAGTTTAGTAGGTCCGACTCCGGCTAACTATGGCTACACCTTC
CASSLVGPTPANYGYTF
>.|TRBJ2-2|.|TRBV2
TGTGCCAGCAGTGACCCCCCCGGGGAGCTGTTTTTT
CASSDPPGELFF
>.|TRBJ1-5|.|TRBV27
TGTGCCAGCGGTGAAGGTATTCAGCCCCAGCATTTT
CASGEGIQPQHF
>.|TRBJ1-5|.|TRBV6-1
TGTGCCAGCAGTGGGAAGGGGACGGATAGCAATCAGCCCCAGCATTTT
CASSGKGTDSNQPQHF
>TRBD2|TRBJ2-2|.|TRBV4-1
TGCGCCAGCAGCCCCAAGACTCAGACTAGCCCCGGGGAGCTGTTTTTT
CASSPKTQTSPGELFF
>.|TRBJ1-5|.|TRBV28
TGTGCCAGCAGTTTGAGTAGGTATCAGCCCCAGCATTTT
CASSLSRYQPQHF
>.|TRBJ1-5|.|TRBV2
TGTGCCAGCAGTGAGGGGGGGGCTGGCAATCAGCCCCAGCATTTT
CASSEGGAGNQPQHF
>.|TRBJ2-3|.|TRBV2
TGTGCCAGCAGGACGGGTGGTGGGGGGGCATATACGCAGTATTTT
CASRTGGGGAYTQYF
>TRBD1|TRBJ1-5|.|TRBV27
TGTGCCAGCAGTCCGATGGACAGGGGCAATCAGCCCCAGCATTTT
CASSPMDRGNQPQHF
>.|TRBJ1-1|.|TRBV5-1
TGCGCCAGCAGCTTGGACAGTATGAACACTGAAGCTTTCTTT
CASSLDSMNTEAFF
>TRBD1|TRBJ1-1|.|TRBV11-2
TGTGCCAGCAGCATTGACAGGGGAAGCACTGAAGCTTTCTTT
CASSIDRGSTEAFF
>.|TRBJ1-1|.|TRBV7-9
TGTGCCAGCAGCTCCTGGGACACTGAAGCTTTCTTT
CASSSWDTEAFF
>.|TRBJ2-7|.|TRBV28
TGTGCCAGCAGTTTTTGGCAGGAGCAGTACTTC
CASSFWQEQYF
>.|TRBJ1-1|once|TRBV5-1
TGCGCCAGCAGCTTAGGAGGGGAAGCGACTGAAGCTTTCTTT
CASSLGGEATEAFF
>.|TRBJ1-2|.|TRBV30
TGTGCCTGGAGACCAACTGCAGCCCCCTTGAGCTACACCTTC
CAWRPTAAPLSYTF
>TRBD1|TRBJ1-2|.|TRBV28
TGTGCCAGCAGGGAAAGCCCCGGGACAGGGGGAGTCTATGGCTACACCTTC
CASRESPGTGGVYGYTF
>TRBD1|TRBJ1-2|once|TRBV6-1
TGTGCCAGCAGTGTATGGGAGGTACAGGGGGCTGTCTATGGCTACACCTTC
CASSVWEVQGAVYGYTF
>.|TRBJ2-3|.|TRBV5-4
TGTGCCAGCAGCTTGGGACTACCTACAGATACGCAGTATTTT
CASSLGLPTDTQYF
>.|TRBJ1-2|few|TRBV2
TGTGCCAGATATTCCGGCCGGGACACTAACTATGGCTACACCTTC
CARYSGRDTNYGYTF
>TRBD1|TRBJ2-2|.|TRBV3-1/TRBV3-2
TGTGCCAGCAGCCGTCTGATTGGACAGGGGGCCCGGGAGCTGTTTTTT
CASSRLIGQGARELFF
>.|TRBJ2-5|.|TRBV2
TGTGCCAGCGTCCCCGGACAGTTCCTCTCGGAGACCCAGTACTTC
CASVPGQFLSETQYF
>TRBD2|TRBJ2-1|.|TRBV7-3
TGTGCCAGCAGCCCACTGACTAGCGGGGATCTGTTCTTC
CASSPLTSGDLFF
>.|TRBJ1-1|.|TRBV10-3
TGTGCCATCAGTGTTAGGAACACTGAAGCTTTCTTT
CAISVRNTEAFF
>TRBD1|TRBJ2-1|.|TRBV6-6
TGTGCCAGCAGTCGCCCACCCGGGACAGGGTTTTCATACAATGAGCAGTTCTTC
CASSRPPGTGFSYNEQFF
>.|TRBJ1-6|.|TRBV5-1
TGCGCCAGCAGCTTGTGGTTGTGGGGACGACAGAGCTCCTATAATTCACCCCTCCACTTT
CASSLWLWGRQSSYNSPLHF
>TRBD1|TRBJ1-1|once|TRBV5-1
TGCGCCAGCAGCTACTCGACAGGGATGAACACTGAAGCTTTCTTT
CASSYSTGMNTEAFF
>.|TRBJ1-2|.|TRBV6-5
TGTGCCAGCAGTTACCTTGGCTATGGCTACACCTTC
CASSYLGYGYTF
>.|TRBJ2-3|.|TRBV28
TGTGCCAGCAGTTTATCCGACAGCACAGATACGCAGTATTTT
CASSLSDSTDTQYF
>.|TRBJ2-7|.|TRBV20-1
TGCAGTGCTAGTGCGGACGTTGGCTACGAGCAGTACTTC
CSASADVGYEQYF